The rows below give T cell receptor beta chains drawn from one sample of a study of T-cell memory formation after mild COVID-19. TCRdb re-analysed the 5' RACE reads in MiXCR, keeping a single row per CDR3 protein. This table has 470,000 or so distinct CDR3 sequences, about 20% appearing once. Sequencing was performed on PBMCs or a T cell subset sorted from them (not recorded which). The receptors derive from an adult woman who had mild COVID-19 (a few samples of this study predate the infection). Cell type and time point are not known. CDR3s include the opening cysteine and the closing phenylalanine or tryptophan. Fields, in order: V gene, J gene, D gene, clone size, CDR3 DNA, CDR3 protein. The D gene is left open where the match is weak. Not every row has a clone size; where given, it reads once, few, many or a size class.

TRBV15	TRBJ2-5	TRBD2	many	TGTGCCACCAGCGGCGGGGGGGCCGGAGAGACCCAGTACTTC	CATSGGGAGETQYF
TRBV28	TRBJ1-5	TRBD1	.	TGTGCCAGCGCCCCCAGGGGGACAGGGGCGCGAAATCAGCCCCAGCATTTT	CASAPRGTGARNQPQHF
TRBV30	TRBJ2-3	TRBD2	.	TGTGCCCGGCGGACCGGGACTAGCGGGAGCGAAACCACAGATACGCAGTATTTT	CARRTGTSGSETTDTQYF
TRBV5-6	TRBJ1-4	TRBD1	.	TGTGCCAGCAGCCTCGTGGCAGGGGGTTGGGAAAAACTGTTTTTT	CASSLVAGGWEKLFF
TRBV5-1	TRBJ2-1	TRBD2	few	TGCGCCAGCAGTACTGGGCGGGGGGACAATGAGCAGTTCTTC	CASSTGRGDNEQFF
TRBV27	TRBJ2-1	TRBD2	many	TGTGCCAGCAGTTTTAGCGGGAGGGCGGAAGAGCAGTTCTTC	CASSFSGRAEEQFF
TRBV11-2	TRBJ2-2	.	.	TGTGCCAGCAGCTTAACGGGGGGCTCCACCGGGGAGCTGTTTTTT	CASSLTGGSTGELFF
TRBV5-1	TRBJ2-3	TRBD2	few	TGCGCCAGCAGCTTGGCCGAGGCAGATACTAGCGGGGCGACAGATACGCAGTATTTT	CASSLAEADTSGATDTQYF
TRBV7-3	TRBJ1-6	.	few	TGTGCCAGCAGCTTAACAGGCCTAACAGGGAGGGATAATTCACCCCTCCACTTT	CASSLTGLTGRDNSPLHF
TRBV27	TRBJ2-7	TRBD1	.	TGTGCCAGCGGAAGAGACAGGGAACAGTACTTC	CASGRDREQYF
TRBV12-3/TRBV12-4	TRBJ1-1	.	many	TGTGCCAGCAGGCAACGGATCCGAGCTTTCTTT	CASRQRIRAFF
TRBV7-2	TRBJ1-1	.	many	TGTGCCAGCAGCTTACCCTCAGAGTTGTGGGCTTTCTTT	CASSLPSELWAFF
TRBV9	TRBJ2-7	.	few	TGTGCCAGCAGCGCGGAGGTGGAGGCGAGCGAGCAGTACTTC	CASSAEVEASEQYF
TRBV12-3/TRBV12-4	TRBJ2-2	.	few	TGTGCCAGCACCGCACGGTGGGGGATGGCCGGGGAGCTGTTTTTT	CASTARWGMAGELFF
TRBV7-9	TRBJ2-3	.	many	TGTGCCAGCAGCTTAGAGGGCGGTAACACAGATACGCAGTATTTT	CASSLEGGNTDTQYF
TRBV10-3	TRBJ1-1	.	once	TGTGCCATCCAAAACTCTAACACTGAAGCTTTCTTT	CAIQNSNTEAFF
TRBV5-1	TRBJ2-2	.	many	TGCGCCAGCAGCTTGGAGGTAGCAAACACCGGGGAGCTGTTTTTT	CASSLEVANTGELFF
TRBV24-1	TRBJ2-7	.	few	TGTGCCACCAGTGATAGTACTTCCTACGAGCAGTACTTC	CATSDSTSYEQYF
TRBV29-1	TRBJ2-1	TRBD2	.	TGCAGCGTTGAAGATGGACTAGCGTTTCCGTCTGATGAGCAGTTCTTC	CSVEDGLAFPSDEQFF
TRBV19	TRBJ2-3	.	.	TGTGCCAGTAGTTCGGCAGGCGAGGCAGATACGCAGTATTTT	CASSSAGEADTQYF
TRBV27	TRBJ2-1	.	.	TGTGCCAGCACCTCCGGGGTGGGGGCCTACAATGAGCAGTTCTTC	CASTSGVGAYNEQFF